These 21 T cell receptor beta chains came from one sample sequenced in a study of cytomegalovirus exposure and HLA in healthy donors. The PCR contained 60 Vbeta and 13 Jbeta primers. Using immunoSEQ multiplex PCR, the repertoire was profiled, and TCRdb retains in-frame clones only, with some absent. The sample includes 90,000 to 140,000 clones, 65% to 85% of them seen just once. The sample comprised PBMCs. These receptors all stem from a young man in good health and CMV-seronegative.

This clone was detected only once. DNA for the CDR3: TGTGCCAGCAGCTTAGTAATGGCAGGACATACTACTAACTATGGCTACACCTTC. It yields the protein CASSLVMAGHTTNYGYTF. The chain uses TRBV7-2 and TRBJ1-2, with TRBD1 as a possible D gene (5 bases). Between the trimmed V and J ends, which lost 1 base and 0 bases, there was a span of 18 bases. Germline CDR1 is SGHTA and CDR2 is FQGNSA. CDR3 size: 18 residues.

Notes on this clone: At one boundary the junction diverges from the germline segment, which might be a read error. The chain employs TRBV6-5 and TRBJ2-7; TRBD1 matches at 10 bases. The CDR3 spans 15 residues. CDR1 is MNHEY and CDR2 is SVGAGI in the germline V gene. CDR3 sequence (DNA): TGTGCCAGCAGTTCGACCGGGACAGGGGCAAGAGAGCAGCACTTC. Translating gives CASSSTGTGAREQHF.

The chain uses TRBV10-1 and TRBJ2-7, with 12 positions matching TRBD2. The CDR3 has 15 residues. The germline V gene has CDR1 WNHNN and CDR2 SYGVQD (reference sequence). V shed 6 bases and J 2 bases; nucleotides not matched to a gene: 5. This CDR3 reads CASSDGLAGTYEQYF. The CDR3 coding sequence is TGCGCCAGCAGCGACGGACTAGCGGGGACCTACGAGCAGTACTTC.

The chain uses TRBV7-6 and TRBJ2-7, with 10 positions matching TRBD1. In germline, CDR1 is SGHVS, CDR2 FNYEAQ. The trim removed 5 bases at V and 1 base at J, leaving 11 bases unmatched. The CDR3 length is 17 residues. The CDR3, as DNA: TGTGCCAGCAGCCTCTACTCCGGGACAGGGGCTTCCTACGAGCAGTACTTC. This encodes CASSLYSGTGASYEQYF.

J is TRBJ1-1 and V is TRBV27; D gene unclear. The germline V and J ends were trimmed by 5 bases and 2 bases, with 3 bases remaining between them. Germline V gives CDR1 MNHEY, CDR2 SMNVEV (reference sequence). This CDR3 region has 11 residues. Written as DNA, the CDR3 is TGTGCCAGCAGTCAAAACACTGAAGCTTTCTTT. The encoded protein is CASSQNTEAFF.

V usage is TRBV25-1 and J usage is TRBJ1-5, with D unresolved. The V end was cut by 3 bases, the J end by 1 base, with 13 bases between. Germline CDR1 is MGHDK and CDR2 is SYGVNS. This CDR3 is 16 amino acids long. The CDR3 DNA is TGTGCCAGCAGTGAGTCCCGGGGTACCAGCAATCAGCCCCAGCATTTT. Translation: CASSESRGTSNQPQHF.

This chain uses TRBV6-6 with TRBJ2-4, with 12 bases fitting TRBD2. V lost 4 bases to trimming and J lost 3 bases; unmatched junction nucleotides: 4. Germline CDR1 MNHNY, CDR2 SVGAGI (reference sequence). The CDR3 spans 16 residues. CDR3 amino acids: CASSSLAGGGKNIQYF. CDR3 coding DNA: TGTGCCAGCAGTTCGCTAGCGGGAGGGGGCAAAAACATTCAGTACTTC.

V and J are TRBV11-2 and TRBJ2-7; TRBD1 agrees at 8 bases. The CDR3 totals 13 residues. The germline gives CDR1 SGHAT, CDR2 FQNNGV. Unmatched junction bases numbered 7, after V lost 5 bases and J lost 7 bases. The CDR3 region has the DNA TGTGCCAGCAGCCGGGACAGGCCGGGAGAGCAGTACTTC. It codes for CASSRDRPGEQYF.

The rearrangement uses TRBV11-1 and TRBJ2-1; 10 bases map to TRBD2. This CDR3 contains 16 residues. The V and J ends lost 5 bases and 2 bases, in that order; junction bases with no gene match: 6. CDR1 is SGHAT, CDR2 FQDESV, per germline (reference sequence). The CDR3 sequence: CASSPSGSFTYNEQFF. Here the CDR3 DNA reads TGTGCCAGCAGCCCTAGCGGGAGTTTCACCTACAATGAGCAGTTCTTC.

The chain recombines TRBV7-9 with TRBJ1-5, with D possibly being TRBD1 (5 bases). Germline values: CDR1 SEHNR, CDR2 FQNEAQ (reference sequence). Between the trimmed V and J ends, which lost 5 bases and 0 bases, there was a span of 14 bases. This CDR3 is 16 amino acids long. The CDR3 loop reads CASSPPGRVSNQPQHF. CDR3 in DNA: TGTGCCAGCAGCCCCCCGGGCAGGGTTAGCAATCAGCCCCAGCATTTT. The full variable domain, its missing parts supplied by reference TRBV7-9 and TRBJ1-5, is DTGVSQNPRHKITKRGQNVTFRCDPISEHNRLYWYRQTLGQGPEFLTYFQNEAQLEKSRLLSDRFSAERPKGSFSTLEIQRTEQGDSAMYLCASSPPGRVSNQPQHFGDGTRLSIL.

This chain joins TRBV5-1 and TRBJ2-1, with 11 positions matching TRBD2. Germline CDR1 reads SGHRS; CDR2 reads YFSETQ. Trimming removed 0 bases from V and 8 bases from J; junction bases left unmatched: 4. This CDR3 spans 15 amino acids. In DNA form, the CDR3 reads TGCGCCAGCAGCTTGGTAGCGGGAGGGGGGTATGAGCAGTTCTTC. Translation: CASSLVAGGGYEQFF.

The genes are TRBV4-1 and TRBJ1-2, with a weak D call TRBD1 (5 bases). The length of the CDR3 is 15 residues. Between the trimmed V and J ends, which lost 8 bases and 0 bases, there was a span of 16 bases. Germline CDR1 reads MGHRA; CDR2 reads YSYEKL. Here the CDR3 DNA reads TGCGCCAGCGCCACCCAACAGGCTACTAACTATGGCTACACCTTC. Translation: CASATQQATNYGYTF.

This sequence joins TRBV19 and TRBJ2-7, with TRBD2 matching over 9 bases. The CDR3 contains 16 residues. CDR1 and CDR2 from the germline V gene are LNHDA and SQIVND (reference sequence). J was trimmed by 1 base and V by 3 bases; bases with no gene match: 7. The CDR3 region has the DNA TGTGCCAGTAGTATTGGGCTAGCGGGAAGATCCTACGAGCAGTACTTC. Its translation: CASSIGLAGRSYEQYF.

CDR3 sequence: CASSPVEGQYF. DNA of the CDR3: TGTGCCAGCAGCCCCGTGGAGGGGCAGTACTTC. V is TRBV7-2 and J is TRBJ2-7, with D possibly being TRBD2 (6 bases). Germline CDR1 SGHTA, CDR2 FQGNSA. CDR3 length: 11 amino acids. Trimming cost V 5 bases and J 9 bases, with 11 bases left between them.

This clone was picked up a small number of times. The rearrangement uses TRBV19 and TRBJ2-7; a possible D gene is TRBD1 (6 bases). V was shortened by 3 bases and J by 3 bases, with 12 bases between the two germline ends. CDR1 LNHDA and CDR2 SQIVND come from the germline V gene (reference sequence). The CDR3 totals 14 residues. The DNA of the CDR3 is TGTGCCAGTAGTATCGTTCTAGGGGGCTACGAGCAGTACTTC. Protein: CASSIVLGGYEQYF. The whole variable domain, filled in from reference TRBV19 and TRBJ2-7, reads DGGITQSPKYLFRKEGQNVTLSCEQNLNHDAMYWYRQDPGQGLRLIYYSQIVNDFQKGDIAEGYSVSREKKESFPLTVTSAQKNPTAFYLCASSIVLGGYEQYFGPGTRLTVT.

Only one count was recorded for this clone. CDR3 sequence: CASSSGTDRYEQYF. CDR3 in DNA: TGTGCCAGCAGCTCCGGGACAGACCGCTACGAGCAGTACTTC. The J gene is TRBJ2-7, the V gene TRBV7-6; TRBD1 matches at 7 bases. V shed 4 bases and J 3 bases; nucleotides not matched to a gene: 6. Per the germline V gene, CDR1 is SGHVS and CDR2 is FNYEAQ. The CDR3 covers 14 residues.

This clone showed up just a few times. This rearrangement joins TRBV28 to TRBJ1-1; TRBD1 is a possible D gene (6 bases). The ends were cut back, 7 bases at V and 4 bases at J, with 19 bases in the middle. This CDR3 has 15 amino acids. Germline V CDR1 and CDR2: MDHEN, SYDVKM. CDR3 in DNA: TGTGCCAGCATTTTCCGCTCGAGGGGGGGCACTGAAGCTTTCTTT. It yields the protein CASIFRSRGGTEAFF. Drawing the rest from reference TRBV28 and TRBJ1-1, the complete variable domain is DVKVTQSSRYLVKRTGEKVFLECVQDMDHENMFWYRQDPGLGLRLIYFSYDVKMKEKGDIPEGYSVSREKKERFSLILESASTNQTSMYLCASIFRSRGGTEAFFGQGTRLTVV.

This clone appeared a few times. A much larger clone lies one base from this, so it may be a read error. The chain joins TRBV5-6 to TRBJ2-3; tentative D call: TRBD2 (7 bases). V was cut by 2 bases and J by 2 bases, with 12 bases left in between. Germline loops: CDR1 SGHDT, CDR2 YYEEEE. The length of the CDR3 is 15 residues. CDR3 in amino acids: CASSLRGRDTDTQYF. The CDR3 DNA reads TGTGCCAGCAGCTTAAGGGGGAGGGACACAGATACGCAGTATTTT.

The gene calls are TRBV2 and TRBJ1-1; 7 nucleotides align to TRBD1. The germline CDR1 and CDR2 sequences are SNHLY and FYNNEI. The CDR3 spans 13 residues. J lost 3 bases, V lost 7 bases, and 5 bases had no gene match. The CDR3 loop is CASTSGQHTEAFF. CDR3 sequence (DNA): TGTGCCAGCACCTCGGGACAGCACACTGAAGCTTTCTTT.

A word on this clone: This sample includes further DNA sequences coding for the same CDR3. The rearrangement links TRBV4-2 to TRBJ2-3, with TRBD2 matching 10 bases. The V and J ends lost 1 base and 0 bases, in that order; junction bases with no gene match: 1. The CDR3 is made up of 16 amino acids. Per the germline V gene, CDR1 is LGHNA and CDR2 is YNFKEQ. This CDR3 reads CASSQGTSGSTDTQYF. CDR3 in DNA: TGTGCCAGCAGCCAAGGGACTAGCGGCAGCACAGATACGCAGTATTTT.

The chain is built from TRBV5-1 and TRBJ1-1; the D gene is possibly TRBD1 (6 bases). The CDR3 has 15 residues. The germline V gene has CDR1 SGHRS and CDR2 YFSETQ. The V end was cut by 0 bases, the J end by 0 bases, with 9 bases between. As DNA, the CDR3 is TGCGCCAGCAGCTTGGATGGACAGATGAACACTGAAGCTTTCTTT. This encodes CASSLDGQMNTEAFF.